This T cell receptor beta chain was profiled in a study of blood T cell repertoires in COVID-19. TCRdb keeps only in-frame clones here, not all; method: immunoSEQ multiplex PCR. The data show 200,000 to 250,000 clones, about 83% seen once. The CDR3 length is 14 residues. Trimming took 4 bases from V and 2 from J, leaving 14 bases between them. Germline V gene data show CDR1 as GTSNPN and CDR2 as SVGIG (reference sequence). This TCR derives from a woman in her forties or fifties with acute or convalescent COVID-19. This chain joins TRBV30 and TRBJ1-2; tentatively, D is TRBD1 (6 bases). Material: peripheral blood. CDR3 loop: CAWTRTGQNYGYTF. CDR3 bases: TGTGCCTGGACCCGTACAGGGCAAAACTATGGCTACACCTTC.